These 30 T cell receptor beta chains were all obtained from the same sample, sequenced in a study of blood T cell repertoires in COVID-19. Repertoires were generated with immunoSEQ multiplex PCR, while TCRdb's copy carries only in-frame clones and drops some. The repertoire holds fewer than 200,000 clones, roughly 80% seen once, with roughly 2.8% in the top ten. The sequenced sample was peripheral blood. The receptor source for this set is a man in his sixties or seventies with acute or convalescent COVID-19.

The rearrangement uses TRBV6-5 and TRBJ2-5, with a weak D call TRBD2 (6 bases). The CDR3 extends over 13 amino acids. Germline V gene lookup returns CDR1 MNHEY and CDR2 SVGAGI. V was cut by 6 bases and J by 6 bases, with 14 bases left in between. The CDR3 spells CASSPGGEKTQYF. The CDR3, as DNA: TGTGCCAGCAGCCCCGGAGGGGAGAAGACCCAGTACTTC.

This clone was observed a single time. The rearrangement joins TRBV6-6 to TRBJ2-2; 13 bases line up with TRBD2. The CDR3 is made up of 16 amino acids. J was trimmed by 7 bases and V by 6 bases; bases with no gene match: 8. Per the germline V gene, CDR1 is MNHNY and CDR2 is SVGAGI (reference sequence). The CDR3 bases are TGTGCCAGCAGCTCAACTAGCGGGGGGGCGGTCGGGGAGCTGTTTTTT. Residues: CASSSTSGGAVGELFF.

This chain joins TRBV6-5 and TRBJ2-7; maybe TRBD2 (6 bases). The CDR3 contains 15 residues. CDR1 is MNHEY and CDR2 is SVGAGI in the germline V gene. V was pared by 2 bases and J by 1 base, with 12 bases between. In DNA form, the CDR3 reads TGTGCCAGCAGTTACGGGACGGGGGATTCCTACGAGCAGTACTTC. Protein product: CASSYGTGDSYEQYF.

Only one count was recorded for this clone. The chain joins TRBV19 to TRBJ1-5, with D possibly matching TRBD1 (6 bases). Between the trimmed V and J ends, which lost 5 bases and 0 bases, there was a span of 20 bases. CDR3 length: 18 residues. Germline V CDR1 and CDR2: LNHDA, SQIVND (reference sequence). The CDR3 bases are TGTGCCAGTAGTCCGGGACGGACAGCCGATTATAGCAATCAGCCCCAGCATTTT. It encodes CASSPGRTADYSNQPQHF.

The chain couples TRBV7-8 to TRBJ1-5, with D possibly being TRBD1 (6 bases). CDR1 SGHVS and CDR2 FQNEAQ come from the germline V gene. Trimming took 0 bases from V and 4 from J, leaving 16 bases between them. The CDR3 length is 17 residues. The CDR3 DNA sequence: TGTGCCAGCAGCTTAGCGAGGGGGACCTGGAGGAATCAGCCCCAGCATTTT. Protein: CASSLARGTWRNQPQHF.

V is TRBV6-1 and J is TRBJ1-4; 7 nucleotides agree with TRBD1. The CDR3 covers 15 residues. With 1 base clipped from V and 5 bases from J, the junction kept 4 bases outside the gene matches. Germline-derived CDR1 and CDR2 are MNHNS and SASEGT. CDR3 sequence (DNA): TGTGCCAGCAGTGAAGGACAGGGCACAAATGAAAAACTGTTTTTT. Translation: CASSEGQGTNEKLFF.

The genes are TRBV27 and TRBJ2-5; D may be TRBD2 (6 bases). V dropped 3 bases and J dropped 5 bases, with 22 bases sitting between them. CDR1 MNHEY and CDR2 SMNVEV come from the germline V gene (reference sequence). This CDR3 is 17 amino acids long. The DNA for the CDR3 is TGTGCCAGCAGTTTCGAAATCGAGACTAGGGAGTGGGAGACCCAGTACTTC. Amino acid sequence: CASSFEIETREWETQYF.

CDR3 nucleotide sequence: TGTGCCAGCAGGAGGACGGGGACCTACGAGCAGTACTTC. Residues: CASRRTGTYEQYF. This chain uses TRBV25-1 with TRBJ2-7; a weak D match, TRBD2 (5 bases). Germline loops: CDR1 MGHDK, CDR2 SYGVNS. V was cut by 6 bases and J by 2 bases, with 11 bases left in between. This CDR3 region has 13 residues.

This clone was detected only once. The V and J genes are TRBV28 and TRBJ1-5; D remains ambiguous. V was clipped by 3 bases and J by 4 bases, with 7 bases between them. The CDR3 has 13 amino acids. CDR1 and CDR2 from the germline V gene are MDHEN and SYDVKM. CDR3 in amino acids: CASSFSTNQPQHF. DNA for the CDR3: TGTGCCAGCAGTTTTTCAACTAATCAGCCCCAGCATTTT.

The chain is built from TRBV27 and TRBJ1-1, with 7 bases lining up with TRBD1. Unmatched junction bases numbered 15, after V lost 7 bases and J lost 4 bases. Germline CDR1 and CDR2: MNHEY and SMNVEV (reference sequence). The CDR3 extends over 16 amino acids. This CDR3 is CASTPSRQGFATEAFF. In DNA form, the CDR3 reads TGTGCCAGCACCCCCAGTCGACAGGGCTTTGCCACTGAAGCTTTCTTT.

V is TRBV28 and J is TRBJ1-5; TRBD1 is a possible D gene (5 bases). The V end lost 6 bases, the J end lost 1 base, and 16 bases lay between the germline ends. Germline V CDR1 and CDR2: MDHEN, SYDVKM. This CDR3 has 16 residues. The CDR3 sequence is CASSPPQQVSNQPQHF. CDR3 in DNA: TGTGCCAGCAGCCCGCCCCAACAGGTCAGCAATCAGCCCCAGCATTTT.

This sequence joins TRBV4-1 and TRBJ1-6; weak D call: TRBD1 (5 bases). This CDR3 spans 15 amino acids. V was cut by 2 bases and J by 7 bases, with 12 bases left in between. Looked up from germline, CDR1 is MGHRA and CDR2 is YSYEKL. This CDR3 is CASSQPGRENSPLHF. DNA for the CDR3: TGCGCCAGCAGCCAACCGGGACGGGAGAATTCACCCCTCCACTTT.

This rearrangement joins TRBV27 to TRBJ1-2; D remains unclear. V lost 6 bases and J lost 2, with 16 bases in between. Germline CDR1 MNHEY, CDR2 SMNVEV (reference sequence). The CDR3 spans 15 residues. CDR3 sequence: CASSQKPTGNYGYTF. The CDR3 nucleotides are TGTGCCAGCAGCCAAAAACCGACGGGGAACTATGGCTACACCTTC.

V is TRBV6-5 and J is TRBJ1-1; unclear D gene. Trimming took 6 bases from V and 1 from J, leaving 9 bases between them. The germline V gene has CDR1 MNHEY and CDR2 SVGAGI. CDR3 size: 13 residues. The CDR3 is CASSPTQNTEAFF. CDR3 nucleotide sequence: TGTGCCAGCAGCCCAACACAGAACACTGAAGCTTTCTTT.

The rearrangement links TRBV7-2 to TRBJ2-3; tentative D call: TRBD1 (5 bases). Germline CDR1 SGHTA, CDR2 FQGNSA. Between the trimmed V and J ends, which lost 3 bases and 0 bases, there was a span of 7 bases. CDR3 length equals 14 residues. This chain's CDR3 is CASSLTASTDTQYF. The CDR3, as DNA: TGTGCCAGCAGCTTGACAGCTAGCACAGATACGCAGTATTTT.

The sample holds one count of this clone. The CDR3 region is CATRDSSYNEQFF. The CDR3 nucleotides are TGTGCCACCCGGGACAGCTCCTACAATGAGCAGTTCTTC. The gene calls are TRBV24-1 and TRBJ2-1; 7 nucleotides line up with TRBD1. The length of the CDR3 is 13 residues. Trimming took 9 bases from V and 0 from J; bases not matched to a gene: 1. CDR1 KGHDR and CDR2 SFDVKD come from the germline V gene.

This chain uses TRBV6-5 with TRBJ1-1; D might be TRBD1 (6 bases). The CDR3 is made up of 14 amino acids. V shed 10 bases and J shed 3 bases, with 18 bases lying between them. Germline V gene data show CDR1 as MNHEY and CDR2 as SVGAGI. The CDR3 DNA follows: TGTGCCACCAGGACAGCCCTAGTCGACACTGAAGCTTTCTTT. Its translation is CATRTALVDTEAFF.

About this clone: Other DNA sequences in this sample translate to the same CDR3. The chain has TRBV5-1 and TRBJ2-1, with TRBD1 matching over 8 bases. In germline, CDR1 is SGHRS, CDR2 YFSETQ. This CDR3 is built from 13 residues. With V trimmed by 4 bases and J by 9 bases, 6 bases remained unmatched. The CDR3 sequence: CASSPGQGGEQFF. In DNA, the CDR3 is TGCGCCAGCAGCCCCGGACAGGGCGGTGAGCAGTTCTTC. The variable domain in full, with the rest retrieved from reference TRBV5-1 and TRBJ2-1, is KAGVTQTPRYLIKTRGQQVTLSCSPISGHRSVSWYQQTPGQGLQFLFEYFSETQRNKGNFPGRFSGRQFSNSRSEMNVSTLELGDSALYLCASSPGQGGEQFFGPGTRLTVL.

This clone was counted only a few times. The V call is TRBV11-2, the J call TRBJ1-2, with D perhaps matching TRBD1 (5 bases). In germline, CDR1 is SGHAT, CDR2 FQNNGV. V gave up 1 base and J gave up 3 bases, with 9 bases separating them. The CDR3 sequence is 14 residues long. CDR3 protein: CASSLAWGDYGYTF. Here the CDR3 DNA reads TGTGCCAGCAGCTTAGCGTGGGGGGACTATGGCTACACCTTC.

The V call is TRBV5-8, the J call TRBJ2-6, with D possibly being TRBD1 (5 bases). Germline V CDR1 and CDR2: SGHTS, YDEGEE. The V gene lost 0 bases and the J gene lost 0 bases, with 13 bases spanning the gap. The CDR3 is 18 amino acids. The CDR3 loop reads CASSLGQGPTSGANVLTF. In nucleotides, the CDR3 is TGTGCCAGCAGCTTGGGTCAGGGCCCTACCTCTGGGGCCAACGTCCTGACTTTC.

This chain joins TRBV20-1 and TRBJ2-1, with TRBD2 identical over 8 bases. The CDR3 runs to 13 residues. V lost 7 bases to trimming and J lost 4 bases; unmatched junction nucleotides: 6. In germline, CDR1 is DFQATT, CDR2 SNEGSKA (reference sequence). CDR3: CSGSSGIYNEQFF. The CDR3 nucleotides are TGCAGTGGTAGTAGCGGGATTTACAATGAGCAGTTCTTC.

DNA of the CDR3: TGTGCTAGTGGTTTGCCAACCTGGGGACAGGGGCCTCCCGAGCAGTACTTC. Its translation is CASGLPTWGQGPPEQYF. This chain links TRBV12-5 with TRBJ2-7, with 10 bases identical to TRBD1. The CDR3 runs 17 residues. Germline lookup yields CDR1 LGHNT and CDR2 FRNRAP. V lost 2 bases to trimming and J lost 6 bases; unmatched junction nucleotides: 13.

The chain recombines TRBV7-2 with TRBJ2-1; 13 bases are shared with TRBD2. The CDR3 sequence is 17 residues long. CDR1 and CDR2 from the germline V gene are SGHTA and FQGNSA. The trim removed 4 bases at V and 2 bases at J, leaving 5 bases unmatched. CDR3 coding DNA: TGTGCCAGCAGCTGGGGGACTAGCGGGGCTCCCTACAATGAGCAGTTCTTC. The encoded protein is CASSWGTSGAPYNEQFF.

The J gene is TRBJ1-2, the V gene TRBV7-8; D uncertain. Trimming took 4 bases from V and 1 from J, leaving 13 bases between them. Germline assignment: CDR1 SGHVS and CDR2 FQNEAQ. The CDR3 covers 15 residues. The chain's CDR3 is CASSSQVGYNYGYTF. Written as DNA, the CDR3 is TGTGCCAGCAGCTCGCAAGTGGGCTATAACTATGGCTACACCTTC.

On this clone itself: A read error may account for a junction end that differs from germline. The chain joins TRBV5-1 to TRBJ1-2, with D perhaps matching TRBD1 (6 bases). This CDR3 region has 13 residues. CDR1 SGHRS and CDR2 YFSETQ come from the germline V gene. The CDR3 DNA follows: TGCGCCAGCAGTTTGGACAGTGACTATGGCTACACCTTC. It specifies CASSLDSDYGYTF.

This rearrangement joins TRBV11-3 to TRBJ2-3; D gene uncertain. The V and J ends lost 2 bases and 2 bases respectively, with 8 bases between them. This CDR3 is built from 14 residues. The germline CDR1 and CDR2 sequences are SGHNT and YENEEA. The CDR3 protein is CASSLLLLTDTQYF. CDR3 DNA: TGTGCCAGCAGCTTATTACTTCTCACAGATACGCAGTATTTT.

This clone was counted a single time. The V gene is TRBV7-9, the J gene TRBJ2-2, with D perhaps TRBD2 (6 bases). The CDR3 is 14 amino acids. Germline CDR1 is SEHNR and CDR2 is FQNEAQ (reference sequence). Trimming stripped 8 bases from V and 4 bases from J, with 14 bases between. Here the CDR3 reads CASGGRISTGELFF. CDR3 in DNA: TGTGCCAGCGGAGGGAGGATTTCCACCGGGGAGCTGTTTTTT. The entire variable domain, with the rest obtained from reference TRBV7-9 and TRBJ2-2, is as follows: DTGVSQNPRHKITKRGQNVTFRCDPISEHNRLYWYRQTLGQGPEFLTYFQNEAQLEKSRLLSDRFSAERPKGSFSTLEIQRTEQGDSAMYLCASGGRISTGELFFGEGSRLTVL.

The V call is TRBV30, the J call TRBJ2-7; a weak D match, TRBD1 (6 bases). With 5 bases removed from V and 2 bases from J, the gap between germline ends came to 10 bases. Germline CDR1 and CDR2: GTSNPN and SVGIG (reference sequence). The length of the CDR3 is 12 residues. The CDR3 DNA is TGTGCCTGGGGACAGCGACCCTACGAGCAGTACTTC. Its protein product is CAWGQRPYEQYF.

This chain links TRBV28 with TRBJ1-2; 7 positions agree with TRBD1. Germline trimming cut 3 bases from V and 0 bases from J; bases unmatched to any gene: 4. Germline CDR1 and CDR2: MDHEN and SYDVKM. The CDR3 covers 15 residues. The CDR3 bases are TGTGCCAGCAGTTTTGGCGGGACAGCTAACTATGGCTACACCTTC. Protein sequence: CASSFGGTANYGYTF.

V is TRBV19 and J is TRBJ2-3, with TRBD2 matching over 13 bases. Germline values: CDR1 LNHDA, CDR2 SQIVND (reference sequence). This CDR3 has 18 residues. With V trimmed by 5 bases and J by 0 bases, 8 bases remained unmatched. CDR3 residues: CASSRQGLAGTSTDTQYF. CDR3 nucleotides: TGTGCCAGTAGTCGTCAGGGACTAGCGGGGACTAGCACAGATACGCAGTATTTT.